The TCR beta chain described here comes from a study of T cell repertoires in cytomegalovirus infection. This clonotype was seen a handful of times. What it recognizes is unknown. TCRdb reanalysed the reads using MiXCR and keeps one entry per CDR3 protein. The table has under 50,000 distinct CDR3 sequences, over 20% seen once. With 8 bases removed from V and 3 bases from J, the gap between germline ends came to 11 bases. The CDR3 extends over 12 amino acids. Looked up from germline, CDR1 is MNHEY and CDR2 is SMNVEV (reference sequence). Sequences were derived from CD8+ T cells from cultured PBMCs, sampled from culture after CMV antigen stimulation. This TCR came from a human donor in good health (CMV status not recorded). Some clones in this sample may be carry-over from other donors' samples. The rearrangement links TRBV27 to TRBJ2-7, with D tentatively TRBD2 (6 bases). The CDR3 loop is CASGRTGYEQYF. The CDR3 DNA reads TGTGCCAGCGGGAGGACGGGCTACGAGCAGTACTTC.